These 22 T cell receptor beta chains were all obtained from the same sample, sequenced in a study of T-cell memory formation after mild COVID-19. TCRdb fed the 5' RACE reads into MiXCR, producing one record per CDR3 protein. The sample has more than 250,000 distinct CDR3 sequences, about a sixth seen once. Sequencing used PBMCs or a T cell subset sorted from them (not recorded which). The receptors shown here come from a man between 18 and 29 years old who had mild COVID-19 (a few samples of this study predate the infection). Cell type and time point are not known.

The table lists this clonotype with a few counts. The chain combines TRBV5-6 with TRBJ2-7; D is unresolved. Germline loops: CDR1 SGHDT, CDR2 YYEEEE. The CDR3 totals 16 residues. Trimming stripped 1 base from V and 3 bases from J, with 17 bases between. This CDR3 is CASSLRLSESGYEQYF. The CDR3 bases are TGTGCCAGCAGCTTGAGACTCTCCGAGTCCGGCTACGAGCAGTACTTC.

The chain links TRBV19 to TRBJ1-5; 7 nucleotides align to TRBD1. This CDR3 spans 17 amino acids. Losses at the gene ends were 5 bases for V and 7 bases for J; bases not matched to a gene: 17. The germline CDR1 and CDR2 sequences are LNHDA and SQIVND (reference sequence). CDR3 loop: CASSPLWAGGRGQPQHF. In DNA, the CDR3 is TGTGCCAGTAGTCCTCTTTGGGCAGGGGGACGAGGACAGCCCCAGCATTTT.

This clonotype was recorded many times. This chain links TRBV4-3 with TRBJ2-3; possible D gene TRBD2, 5 bases. CDR3 length equals 12 residues. V was trimmed by 2 bases and J by 11 bases, leaving 11 bases between them. The V gene's germline CDR1 is LGHNA and CDR2 YSLEER. Here the CDR3 reads CASSQRRSEQYF. CDR3 nucleotides: TGCGCCAGCAGCCAAAGGAGGAGTGAGCAGTATTTT.

In this sample, this clonotype turned up a few times. In nucleotides, the CDR3 is TGTGCCAGCAGCTCTCACGGCAGCTACGAGCAGTACTTC. The encoded protein is CASSSHGSYEQYF. The chain links TRBV7-9 to TRBJ2-7, with D hard to call. The CDR3 sequence is 13 residues long. With 4 bases removed from V and 3 bases from J, the gap between germline ends came to 10 bases. Per germline, CDR1 SEHNR and CDR2 FQNEAQ (reference sequence).

J is TRBJ2-2 and V is TRBV20-1; TRBD1 might be the D (5 bases). The germline gives CDR1 DFQATT, CDR2 SNEGSKA (reference sequence). This CDR3 is built from 13 residues. The V end lost 0 bases, the J end lost 5 bases, and 7 bases lay between the germline ends. CDR3 sequence: CSARDRGTGELFF. The CDR3 nucleotides read TGCAGTGCTAGAGATAGGGGAACCGGGGAGCTGTTTTTT.

This clonotype has more than one count but fewer than ten. The chain has TRBV4-1 and TRBJ2-7, with D uncertain. Trimming removed 1 base from V and 3 bases from J, with 13 bases in between. Germline CDR1 is MGHRA and CDR2 is YSYEKL. There are 15 residues in the CDR3. The CDR3 DNA reads TGCGCCAGCAGCCAAGTCCCCGGTGGGCACTACGAGCAGTACTTC. It is translated as CASSQVPGGHYEQYF.

The rearrangement joins TRBV7-6 to TRBJ2-1; D call uncertain. Germline assignment: CDR1 SGHVS and CDR2 FNYEAQ. V dropped 5 bases and J dropped 6 bases, with 11 bases sitting between them. The CDR3 runs 13 residues. CDR3 region: CASSLRVSNEQFF. CDR3 nucleotides: TGTGCCAGCAGCCTCCGGGTCTCCAATGAGCAGTTCTTC.

The chain links TRBV7-9 to TRBJ1-3; possibly TRBD1 for D (5 bases). In germline, CDR1 is SEHNR, CDR2 FQNEAQ (reference sequence). The CDR3 extends over 15 amino acids. The V and J ends lost 7 bases and 3 bases respectively, with 16 bases between them. CDR3 residues: CASTPPGTRGNTIYF. In DNA, the CDR3 is TGTGCCAGCACCCCACCCGGGACGCGTGGAAACACCATATATTTT.

The genes are TRBV5-1 and TRBJ2-7; D is tentatively TRBD1 or TRBD2 (5 bases each). Looked up from germline, CDR1 is SGHRS and CDR2 is YFSETQ. CDR3 length: 15 residues. V lost 3 bases, J lost 0 bases, and 13 bases lay in between. The CDR3 reads CASSSAPGTSYEQYF. As DNA, the CDR3 is TGCGCCAGCAGCTCGGCCCCAGGGACCTCCTACGAGCAGTACTTC.

CDR3 in amino acids: CASSLIFGAQETQYF. Written as DNA, the CDR3 is TGTGCCAGCAGCTTAATCTTCGGTGCGCAAGAGACCCAGTACTTC. The chain recombines TRBV7-9 with TRBJ2-5; D unclear. V lost 2 bases, J lost 2 bases, and 12 bases lay in between. Per the germline V gene, CDR1 is SEHNR and CDR2 is FQNEAQ (reference sequence). This CDR3 contains 15 residues.

V is TRBV20-1 and J is TRBJ1-5; the D gene is possibly TRBD1 (6 bases). Trimming took 1 base from V and 4 from J, leaving 11 bases between them. The CDR3 totals 14 residues. The germline CDR1 and CDR2 sequences are DFQATT and SNEGSKA (reference sequence). For the CDR3, the DNA is TGCAGTGCTAGAGCAGGGGTGGGGAATCAGCCCCAGCATTTT. It yields the protein CSARAGVGNQPQHF.

This clonotype has ten or more counts. The chain employs TRBV7-2 and TRBJ2-3; 9 bases line up with TRBD2. This CDR3 region has 15 residues. V shed 3 bases, J shed 2 bases, and the junction held 3 bases outside the gene matches. The germline V gene has CDR1 SGHTA and CDR2 FQGNSA. The CDR3 DNA reads as TGTGCCAGCAGCTTTAGCGGGGGAAACACAGATACGCAGTATTTT. It codes for CASSFSGGNTDTQYF.

CDR3 DNA: TGCGCCAGCAGCCCACTAAGAGGGACAGATACGCAGTATTTT. This encodes CASSPLRGTDTQYF. The gene calls are TRBV5-1 and TRBJ2-3, with D possibly being TRBD2 (5 bases). This CDR3 has 14 residues. From germline, CDR1 is SGHRS and CDR2 YFSETQ. The V gene lost 4 bases and the J gene lost 3 bases, with 12 bases spanning the gap.

This clonotype was detected ten times or more. The chain uses TRBV12-3 or TRBV12-4 and TRBJ2-7, with D unclear. The V gene lost 2 bases and the J gene lost 6 bases, with 17 bases spanning the gap. The CDR3 is 15 amino acids. The CDR3 coding sequence is TGTGCCAGCAGTTTATCGCCAGCCGGTACGATCGAGCAGTACTTC. This codes for CASSLSPAGTIEQYF.

This chain connects TRBV27 to TRBJ2-7; D is undetermined. Germline-derived CDR1 and CDR2 are MNHEY and SMNVEV (reference sequence). The CDR3 is 15 amino acids. Trimming took 4 bases from V and 1 from J, leaving 14 bases between them. CDR3 loop: CASSSLDAVSYEQYF. The CDR3 DNA follows: TGTGCCAGCAGTTCCCTAGATGCGGTGTCCTACGAGCAGTACTTC.

V gene TRBV2 combines with J gene TRBJ2-7; 10 nucleotides line up with TRBD1. The germline V gene encodes CDR1 SNHLY and CDR2 FYNNEI. This CDR3 has 15 amino acids. V shed 3 bases and J 5 bases; nucleotides not matched to a gene: 7. CDR3 nucleotide sequence: TGTGCCAGCAGTGAGAGGGGGACAGGGGTGAACGAGCAGTACTTC. Protein sequence: CASSERGTGVNEQYF.

This clonotype has at least ten counts. The V call is TRBV20-1, the J call TRBJ2-5, with D unresolved. CDR1 and CDR2 from the germline V gene are DFQATT and SNEGSKA (reference sequence). The CDR3 consists of 11 residues. V lost 6 bases, J lost 4 bases, and 9 bases lay in between. The CDR3 is CSAPWGETQYF. CDR3 DNA: TGCAGTGCCCCGTGGGGAGAGACCCAGTACTTC.

There are a few counts of this clonotype. The chain joins TRBV7-9 to TRBJ2-7; D ambiguous. Trimming removed 4 bases at V and 2 bases at J, with 3 bases between. Germline-derived CDR1 and CDR2 are SEHNR and FQNEAQ (reference sequence). The CDR3 has 11 residues. CDR3 coding DNA: TGTGCCAGCAGCTCCGCCTACGAGCAGTACGTC. It translates to CASSSAYEQYV.

Notes on this clonotype: The junction does not match germline at one end; this may be a read error. This chain links TRBV12-3 or TRBV12-4 with TRBJ2-3, with 10 positions matching TRBD1. The CDR3 length is 15 residues. CDR3 sequence reads: CASRTGGLSTDTQYF. CDR3 nucleotides: TGTGCCAGCAGGACAGGGGGCCTTAGCACGGATACGCAGTATTTT.

V usage is TRBV6-2 or TRBV6-3 and J usage is TRBJ2-7; 7 bases fit TRBD1. The trim removed 0 bases at V and 1 base at J, leaving 6 bases unmatched. Germline V gives CDR1 MNHEY, CDR2 SVGEGT. The CDR3 runs to 16 residues. The CDR3 spells CASSYSQTGWSYEQYV. DNA of the CDR3: TGTGCCAGCAGTTACTCTCAGACAGGGTGGTCCTACGAGCAGTACGTC.

This clonotype was found many times. In DNA form, the CDR3 reads TGTGCCAGCAGCCTCAGACGTAATACGCAGTATTTT. Translation gives CASSLRRNTQYF. This chain joins TRBV7-8 and TRBJ2-3, with D unclear. This CDR3 has 12 amino acids. Per the germline V gene, CDR1 is SGHVS and CDR2 is FQNEAQ. Trimming removed 5 bases from V and 7 bases from J, with 10 bases in between.

This chain uses TRBV5-1 with TRBJ2-7; 8 bases fit TRBD1. J was trimmed by 4 bases and V by 3 bases; bases with no gene match: 6. Germline values: CDR1 SGHRS, CDR2 YFSETQ. This CDR3 comprises 14 residues. CDR3 coding DNA: TGCGCCAGCAGCTCCCGGACAGGGATGTACGAGCAGTACTTC. Translation gives CASSSRTGMYEQYF.